The rows below give T cell receptor beta chains drawn from one sample of a study of OX40 agonist ivuxolimab in advanced cancers. The table came from immunoSEQ multiplex PCR; TCRdb's copy has only in-frame clones and leaves some out. The sample contains under 20,000 clones, 84% of which appear only once. Sequencing used CD4+ or CD8+ T cells sorted from blood, obtained in a trial of the OX40 agonist ivuxolimab. These receptors were obtained from an adult with an advanced solid tumor such as melanoma, head and neck, liver or kidney cancer. CDR3s include the opening cysteine and the closing phenylalanine or tryptophan. Each record gives: J gene, V gene, D gene, clone size, CDR3 DNA, CDR3 protein. A D gene is named only where the DNA matches it firmly. Some rows mark clone size as missing; the rest say once, few, many or name a class of expanded clone.

J: TRBJ1-6
V: TRBV30
D: -
size: -
DNA: TGTGCCGAGGGGGGGTCACCCCTCCACTTT
CDR3: CAEGGSPLHF

J: TRBJ2-7
V: TRBV6-5
D: -
size: -
DNA: TGTGCCAGCAGTTACTCACCAGAGTCCTACGAGCAGTACTTC
CDR3: CASSYSPESYEQYF

J: TRBJ2-7
V: TRBV27
D: TRBD1
size: medium-sized
DNA: TGTGCCAGCAGTTTGATAGGACAGGGTCTCTACGAGCAGTACTTC
CDR3: CASSLIGQGLYEQYF

J: TRBJ2-7
V: TRBV7-9
D: -
size: few
DNA: TGTGCCAGCAGCGCGGGGACATACTACGAGCAGTACTTC
CDR3: CASSAGTYYEQYF

J: TRBJ2-1
V: TRBV9
D: -
size: -
DNA: TGTGCCAGCAGCGTTGTGTGGGACAACCCCTACAATGAGCAGTTCTTC
CDR3: CASSVVWDNPYNEQFF

J: TRBJ2-7
V: TRBV15
D: -
size: few
DNA: TGTGCCACCAGCAGAGAGATCCAGGGCTACGAGCAGTACTTC
CDR3: CATSREIQGYEQYF

J: TRBJ2-7
V: TRBV5-4
D: -
size: -
DNA: TGTGCCAGCAGCTTGGGCTCAGGCCCGGTACCCGAGCAGTACTTC
CDR3: CASSLGSGPVPEQYF

J: TRBJ2-7
V: TRBV6-6
D: TRBD1
size: -
DNA: TGTGCCAGCAGTTCCCGGGACAGGGGTCACGAGCAGTACTTC
CDR3: CASSSRDRGHEQYF

J: TRBJ2-2
V: TRBV6-6
D: -
size: -
DNA: TGTGCCAGCAGTCCAAGCGTCACCGGGGAGCTGTTTTTT
CDR3: CASSPSVTGELFF

J: TRBJ2-7
V: TRBV9
D: TRBD2
size: -
DNA: TGTGCCAGCAGCGTAAAGGGGAGGGGCTACGAGCAGTACTTC
CDR3: CASSVKGRGYEQYF

J: TRBJ2-7
V: TRBV9
D: TRBD1
size: -
DNA: TGTGCCAGCAGCGTAGAGGCAGGGGGCTACGAGCAGTACTTC
CDR3: CASSVEAGGYEQYF

J: TRBJ2-2
V: TRBV6-5
D: TRBD2
size: -
DNA: TGTGCCAGCAGTTACTCTGCTAGCGGGGGTGGGGAGCTGTTTTTT
CDR3: CASSYSASGGGELFF

J: TRBJ1-4
V: TRBV7-2
D: -
size: -
DNA: TGTGCCAGCAGCTTCGGGGTGAAGGGTGAAAAACTGTTTTTT
CDR3: CASSFGVKGEKLFF

J: TRBJ1-1
V: TRBV15
D: -
size: -
DNA: TGTGCCACCAGCAGAGATCCATCAGTCAGGGAATCGAACACTGAAGCTTTCTTT
CDR3: CATSRDPSVRESNTEAFF

J: TRBJ1-2
V: TRBV23-1
D: -
size: -
DNA: TGCGCCAGCAGTCAGCCGCGGCAGGAAACTAACTATGGCTACACCTTC
CDR3: CASSQPRQETNYGYTF

J: TRBJ2-1
V: TRBV11-2
D: TRBD2
size: -
DNA: TGTGCCAGCAGTCCTCTAGCGGGAGGTGGCAATGAGCAGTTCTTC
CDR3: CASSPLAGGGNEQFF

J: TRBJ1-2
V: TRBV9
D: TRBD1
size: -
DNA: TGTGCCAGCAGCTCTCAGGGGGATGGCTACACCTTC
CDR3: CASSSQGDGYTF

J: TRBJ1-2
V: TRBV4-3
D: -
size: few
DNA: TGCGCCAGCAGCCAAGATCAGGCAGCGGGTCATGGCTACACCTTC
CDR3: CASSQDQAAGHGYTF

J: TRBJ1-6
V: TRBV9
D: -
size: -
DNA: TGTGCCAGCAGCGTTATACCGGAGCCGGGCGTTTCACCCCTCCACTTT
CDR3: CASSVIPEPGVSPLHF

J: TRBJ2-7
V: TRBV29-1
D: TRBD1
size: -
DNA: TGCAGCGTGTACCGGGACAGCTCCTACGAGCAGTACTTC
CDR3: CSVYRDSSYEQYF

J: TRBJ2-3
V: TRBV6-1
D: -
size: -
DNA: TGTGCCAGCACAGAATACACAGATACGCAGTATTTT
CDR3: CASTEYTDTQYF

J: TRBJ2-5
V: TRBV7-9
D: -
size: -
DNA: TGTGCCAGCAGCTTAGCAGGGGCGGAGACCCAGTACTTC
CDR3: CASSLAGAETQYF

J: TRBJ1-5
V: TRBV19
D: TRBD1
size: -
DNA: TGTGCCAGTAGACGGGACAGTGGTTCGCCCCAGCATTTT
CDR3: CASRRDSGSPQHF

J: TRBJ2-5
V: TRBV11-1
D: -
size: -
DNA: TGTGCCAGCAGCGCCAGACTAGACCTGATGGAGACCCAGTACTTC
CDR3: CASSARLDLMETQYF

J: TRBJ1-5
V: TRBV4-1
D: TRBD1
size: -
DNA: TGCGCCAGCAGCCAAGCAAATTCCGGGACAGGGTTTAATCAGCCCCAGCATTTT
CDR3: CASSQANSGTGFNQPQHF

J: TRBJ2-2
V: TRBV6-1
D: -
size: -
DNA: TGTGCCACCAATTATCCCGGGGAGCTGTTTTTT
CDR3: CATNYPGELFF

J: TRBJ2-4
V: TRBV5-6
D: -
size: -
DNA: TGTGCCAGCAGCCCCAGCGTTGAAAACATTCAGTACTTC
CDR3: CASSPSVENIQYF

J: TRBJ2-6
V: TRBV4-3
D: -
size: -
DNA: TGCGCCAGCAGCCTTACCCCCGGGCGTAGGACTGAACTATCTTTC
CDR3: CASSLTPGRRTELSF

J: TRBJ1-3
V: TRBV7-9
D: -
size: -
DNA: TGTGCCAGCAGCGCCCAACAGGGCCGAATTGGAAACACCATATATTTT
CDR3: CASSAQQGRIGNTIYF

J: TRBJ2-7
V: TRBV6-5
D: TRBD2
size: -
DNA: TGTGCCAGCAGTTACGGCCGACTAGCGGGGGACGAGCAGTACTTC
CDR3: CASSYGRLAGDEQYF

J: TRBJ2-7
V: TRBV7-9
D: -
size: -
DNA: TGTGCCAGCAGCTCTACGAGCACGCTTGTCGGGTACCAGCAGTACTTC
CDR3: CASSSTSTLVGYQQYF

J: TRBJ2-7
V: TRBV15
D: -
size: -
DNA: TGTGCCACCAGCCAGGCCGCCGGCTACGAGCAGTACTTC
CDR3: CATSQAAGYEQYF

J: TRBJ1-5
V: TRBV5-1
D: -
size: -
DNA: TGCGCCAGCAATAGGGTCCCACCTTTCAGACAGCCCCAGCATTTT
CDR3: CASNRVPPFRQPQHF

J: TRBJ2-5
V: TRBV15
D: TRBD2
size: once
DNA: TGTGCCACCAGCTTTCGACTAGCAGAGACCCAGTACTTC
CDR3: CATSFRLAETQYF

J: TRBJ2-2
V: TRBV11-2
D: TRBD2
size: -
DNA: TGTGCCAGCAGCCCCTCCGTGGGACTAGCGGGAGTTGGTTCCGGGGAGCTGTTTTTT
CDR3: CASSPSVGLAGVGSGELFF

J: TRBJ1-2
V: TRBV30
D: -
size: -
DNA: TGTGCCTGGACAGTTGGCGGGGACTATGGCTACACCTTC
CDR3: CAWTVGGDYGYTF

J: TRBJ2-7
V: TRBV19
D: TRBD1
size: -
DNA: TGTGCCAGTAGTATGGGGACAGGTGGCGAGCAGTACTTC
CDR3: CASSMGTGGEQYF

J: TRBJ2-7
V: TRBV6-1
D: TRBD2
size: -
DNA: TGTGCCAGCAGACCGGGACTAGGGTCCTACGAGCAGTACTTC
CDR3: CASRPGLGSYEQYF

J: TRBJ1-4
V: TRBV28
D: TRBD1
size: few
DNA: TGTGCCAGCAGAACCCCACAGGGGGCGGCAGAAAAACTGTTTTTT
CDR3: CASRTPQGAAEKLFF

J: TRBJ2-5
V: TRBV5-8
D: TRBD2
size: -
DNA: TGTGCCAGCAGCCCCCGGACTAGCGGGTTTCAAGAGACCCAGTACTTC
CDR3: CASSPRTSGFQETQYF

J: TRBJ1-4
V: TRBV5-6
D: TRBD1
size: -
DNA: TGTGCCAGCACACAGGGGGTGGCTAATGAAAAACTGTTTTTT
CDR3: CASTQGVANEKLFF

J: TRBJ1-1
V: TRBV6-1
D: TRBD1
size: -
DNA: TGTGCCAGCAGTGGGACAGGGGTAACTGAAGCTTTCTTT
CDR3: CASSGTGVTEAFF

J: TRBJ2-7
V: TRBV27
D: TRBD1
size: -
DNA: TGTGCCAGCAGTTGGGGACAGGGGTGGTACGAGCAGTACTTC
CDR3: CASSWGQGWYEQYF

J: TRBJ2-7
V: TRBV5-6
D: TRBD2
size: -
DNA: TGTGCCAGCAGCTTGGACGGACTAGCGGTGACCTACGAGCAGTACTTC
CDR3: CASSLDGLAVTYEQYF